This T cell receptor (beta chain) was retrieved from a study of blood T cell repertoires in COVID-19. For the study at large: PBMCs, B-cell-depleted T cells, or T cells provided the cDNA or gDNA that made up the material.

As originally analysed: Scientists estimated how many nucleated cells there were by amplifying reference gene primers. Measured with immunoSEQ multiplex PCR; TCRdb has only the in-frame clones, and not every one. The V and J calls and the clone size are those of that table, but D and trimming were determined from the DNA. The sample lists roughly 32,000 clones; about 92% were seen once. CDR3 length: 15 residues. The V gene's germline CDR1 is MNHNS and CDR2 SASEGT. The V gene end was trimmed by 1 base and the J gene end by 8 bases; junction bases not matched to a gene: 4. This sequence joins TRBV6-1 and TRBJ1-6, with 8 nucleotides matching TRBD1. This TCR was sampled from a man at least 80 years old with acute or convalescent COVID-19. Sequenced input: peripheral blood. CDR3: CASSEVGQGDSPLHF. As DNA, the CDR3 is TGTGCCAGCAGTGAAGTCGGACAGGGTGATTCACCCCTCCACTTT.